This record looks at one TCR beta chain sequence and its context. PCR used 60 Vbeta primers and 13 Jbeta primers. Produced via immunoSEQ multiplex PCR; TCRdb's table is partial and in-frame only. The sample lists fewer than 300,000 clones, under 90% occurring once. The data were obtained in a study of cytomegalovirus exposure and HLA in healthy donors. Study-level information: For the 300 to 400 genotyped donors, roughly 80% fell within the Caucasian-associated ancestry cluster.

The sequenced sample consisted of PBMCs. This receptor was obtained from a girl aged 2-10 years in good health and CMV-seronegative.

This CDR3 reads CASISPTYQETQYF. The CDR3 DNA reads TGTGCCAGCATTTCCCCTACGTACCAAGAGACCCAGTACTTC. V usage is TRBV6-4 and J usage is TRBJ2-5, with D unresolved. Trimming removed 7 bases at V and 0 bases at J, with 12 bases between. The CDR3 contains 14 residues. Germline V gene sequence: CDR1 MRHNA, CDR2 SNTAGT.